The present entry profiles one T cell receptor (beta chain) with its context. The sample belongs to a study of T cell changes during pregnancy in multiple sclerosis. Germline V gives CDR1 SGHKS, CDR2 YYEKEE (reference sequence). V lost 0 bases to trimming and J lost 1 base; unmatched junction nucleotides: 4. The CDR3 sequence is 15 residues long. Using immunoSEQ multiplex PCR, the repertoire was profiled, and TCRdb retains in-frame clones only, with some absent. The sample carries some 85,000 clones, about 95% recorded once. V and J are TRBV5-5 and TRBJ2-7, with 7 bases fitting TRBD2. Material: peripheral blood, obtained in the second trimester of pregnancy. The clonotype comes from a female donor with multiple sclerosis, enrolled in a pregnancy study. CDR3 residues: CASSLVSGLSYEQYF. In DNA form, the CDR3 reads TGTGCCAGCAGCTTGGTTTCGGGACTATCCTACGAGCAGTACTTC.